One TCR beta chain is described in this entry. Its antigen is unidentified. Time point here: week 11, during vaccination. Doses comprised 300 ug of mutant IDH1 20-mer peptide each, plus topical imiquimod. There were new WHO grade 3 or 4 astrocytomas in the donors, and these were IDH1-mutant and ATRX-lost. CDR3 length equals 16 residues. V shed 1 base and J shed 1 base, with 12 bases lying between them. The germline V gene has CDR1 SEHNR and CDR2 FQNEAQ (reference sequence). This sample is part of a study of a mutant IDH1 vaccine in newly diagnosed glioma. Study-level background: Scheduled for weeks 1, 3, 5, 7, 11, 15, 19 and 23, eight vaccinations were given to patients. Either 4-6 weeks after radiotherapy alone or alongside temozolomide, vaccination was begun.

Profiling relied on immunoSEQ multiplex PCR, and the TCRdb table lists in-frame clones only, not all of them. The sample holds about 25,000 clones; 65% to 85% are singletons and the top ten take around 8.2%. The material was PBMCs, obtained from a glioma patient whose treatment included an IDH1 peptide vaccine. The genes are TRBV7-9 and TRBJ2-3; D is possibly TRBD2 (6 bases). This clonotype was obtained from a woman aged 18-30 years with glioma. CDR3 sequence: CASSLGGREGTDTQYF. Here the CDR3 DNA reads TGTGCCAGCAGCTTAGGAGGGCGGGAAGGCACAGATACGCAGTATTTT.